This T cell receptor (beta chain) appears in the sequencing data of a study of blood T cell repertoires in COVID-19. Across the whole study: Collection of acute and convalescent COVID-19 samples took place in the United States, Italy and Spain. PBMCs, B-cell-depleted T cells, or T cells were the source of the cDNA or gDNA that made up the material.

Sequenced by immunoSEQ multiplex PCR; TCRdb stores in-frame clones only, minus some. The table records around 56,000 clones, roughly 80% of them present only once. CDR3 length: 14 residues. Looked up from germline, CDR1 is SGHRS and CDR2 is YFSETQ. Trimming stripped 0 bases from V and 3 bases from J, with 7 bases between. The sample holds one count of this clone. The sequenced material came from peripheral blood. The clonotype originates from a man aged 55 to 70 with acute or convalescent COVID-19. J is TRBJ1-5 and V is TRBV5-1; D may be TRBD1 (5 bases). Here the CDR3 reads CASSLEQDNQPQHF. Written as DNA, the CDR3 is TGCGCCAGCAGCTTGGAACAGGACAATCAGCCCCAGCATTTT.